This is a list of T cell receptor beta chains from one sample in a study of spatial heterogeneity in lung cancer. MiXCR was run by TCRdb on the 5' RACE reads, yielding one entry per CDR3 protein. Found here are 4,800 or so distinct CDR3 sequences, roughly 8.9% of them singletons; the top ten hold about 16%. This specimen was lung tumor tissue, taken at surgery. These receptors all stem from a female donor with early-stage non-small cell lung cancer. CDR3s leave out the opening cysteine and the closing phenylalanine or tryptophan. The order of the fields is V gene, CDR3 protein.

>TRBV7-9
ASSSVTDTQY
>TRBV4-2
ASSQGAGVASTDTQY
>TRBV3-1
ASSPGTVYGYT
>TRBV4-1
ASSQEYPTREKLF
>TRBV27
ASRTLSKTQY
>TRBV14
ASSPRLLGNEQF
>TRBV3-1
ASSQGGDTQY
>TRBV29-1
SVTGTGQQETQY
>TRBV5-1
ASSFSGVLAGNTIY
>TRBV5-1
ASSLTGDARQY
>TRBV2
ASGGTSGGLYQETQY
>TRBV6-2/TRBV6-3
ASKDGYTEAF
>TRBV11-3
ASSAESSGANVLT
>TRBV4-2
ASSRGDFIDTQY
>TRBV20-1
SAVQGWTQY
>TRBV4-1
ASIPGAGRYNEQF
>TRBV7-9
ASSYGGHNSPLH
>TRBV7-2
ASSLILGVFVDEQF
>TRBV11-2
ASSFTGVRTDTQY
>TRBV12-3/TRBV12-4
ASSLGQGSDTQY
>TRBV9
ASGQGPPAGELF
>TRBV20-1
SATGPLLQETQY
>TRBV5-4
ASSLGLAVGETQY
>TRBV4-3
ASSQGRGSSYEQY
>TRBV20-1
SARGGTGPETQY
>TRBV9
ASTNLRDMDTEAF
>TRBV19
ASRQTGPNEKLF
>TRBV2
ASSPRQGGTDTQY
>TRBV7-9
ASSLGLGPLTYEQY
>TRBV5-1
ASSRGWASGEETQY
>TRBV7-9
ASSLPGVSTDTQY
>TRBV7-9
ASSLLQSSYNEQF
>TRBV4-1
ASSPTLGQDRNYGYT
>TRBV20-1
SAGGLTGNSPLH
>TRBV19
ASKDLGTGELF